The 26 T cell receptor beta chains below come from one sample, sequenced in a study of blood T cell repertoires in COVID-19. Assay: immunoSEQ multiplex PCR; the TCRdb copy retains only in-frame clones and omits some. The sample holds approximately 140,000 clones, 60% to 85% seen once. Material: peripheral blood. These receptors came from a middle-aged man with acute or convalescent COVID-19.

This rearrangement joins TRBV5-4 to TRBJ2-2; the match to TRBD2 covers 10 bases. The trim removed 4 bases at V and 1 base at J, leaving 10 bases unmatched. The CDR3 length is 18 residues. The germline V gene encodes CDR1 SGHNT and CDR2 YYREEE (reference sequence). This chain's CDR3 is CASSPLRASGGNTGELFF. The DNA of the CDR3 is TGTGCCAGCAGCCCCCTTAGGGCTAGCGGGGGGAACACCGGGGAGCTGTTTTTT.

V usage is TRBV19 and J usage is TRBJ1-2; 7 bases align to TRBD1. This CDR3 is 16 amino acids long. The germline V gene encodes CDR1 LNHDA and CDR2 SQIVND (reference sequence). V lost 6 bases to trimming and J lost 1 base; unmatched junction nucleotides: 11. This CDR3 is CASRSPAGTVNYGYTF. CDR3 sequence (DNA): TGTGCCAGTAGATCACCAGCCGGGACAGTTAACTATGGCTACACCTTC.

This clone appeared once. The chain joins TRBV2 to TRBJ1-2; TRBD1 is a possible D gene (6 bases). The CDR3 sequence is 15 residues long. Trimming stripped 3 bases from V and 9 bases from J, with 20 bases between. Germline CDR1 is SNHLY and CDR2 is FYNNEI. CDR3 bases: TGTGCCAGCAGTGACTTGTCAACAGGGACGGGGCGCTACACCTTC. It specifies CASSDLSTGTGRYTF.

The chain joins TRBV5-4 to TRBJ2-7; the match to TRBD1 covers 10 bases. Germline V lookup: CDR1 SGHNT, CDR2 YYREEE (reference sequence). V lost 3 bases and J lost 5; bases outside the gene matches: 5. The CDR3 extends over 14 amino acids. CDR3 in amino acids: CASSSAGTGDEQYF. The DNA of the CDR3 is TGTGCCAGCAGCTCCGCCGGGACAGGGGACGAGCAGTACTTC.

The rearrangement links TRBV10-3 to TRBJ2-1, with TRBD2 matching over 13 bases. The CDR3 contains 15 residues. The germline gives CDR1 ENHRY, CDR2 SYGVKD. The J segment lost 5 bases and the V segment lost 9 bases, leaving 7 bases of the junction unmatched. CDR3 sequence (DNA): TGTGCCATACAACCGACTAGCGGGGGGAACAATGAGCAGTTCTTC. It encodes CAIQPTSGGNNEQFF.

The CDR3, as DNA: TGTGCCAGCAGTCCGACAGGGACCCCTGAAGCTTTCTTT. Encoded protein: CASSPTGTPEAFF. The chain joins TRBV2 to TRBJ1-1; 7 bases map to TRBD1. Germline V gene data show CDR1 as SNHLY and CDR2 as FYNNEI. The CDR3 runs to 13 residues. J lost 6 bases, V lost 5 bases, and 6 bases had no gene match.

The chain couples TRBV2 to TRBJ1-1; a possible D gene is TRBD1 (6 bases). Trimming took off 7 bases at V and 3 bases at J, with 27 bases between the two ends. The CDR3 is made up of 18 amino acids. In germline, CDR1 is SNHLY, CDR2 FYNNEI. In nucleotides, the CDR3 is TGTGCCAGCATCTCCGAGGGGACAAGGACGGGGTTTGACACTGAAGCTTTCTTT. Protein product: CASISEGTRTGFDTEAFF. Using reference TRBV2 and TRBJ1-1 for the parts outside the CDR3, the full variable domain is EPEVTQTPSHQVTQMGQEVILRCVPISNHLYFYWYRQILGQKVEFLVSFYNNEISEKSEIFDDQFSVERPDGSNFTLKIRSTKLEDSAMYFCASISEGTRTGFDTEAFFGQGTRLTVV.

The chain recombines TRBV19 with TRBJ1-6, with 7 bases fitting TRBD1. The CDR3 runs 15 residues. V gave up 2 bases and J gave up 5 bases; unmatched junction bases: 3. Germline lookup yields CDR1 LNHDA and CDR2 SQIVND (reference sequence). The chain's CDR3 is CASSILTGNNSPLHF. The CDR3 region has the DNA TGTGCCAGTAGTATACTGACAGGGAATAATTCACCCCTCCACTTT.

The J gene is TRBJ1-1, the V gene TRBV6-5; TRBD1 aligns across 7 bases. The germline CDR1 and CDR2 sequences are MNHEY and SVGAGI. CDR3 size: 14 residues. V lost 4 bases to trimming and J lost 1 base; unmatched junction nucleotides: 3. The CDR3 loop is CASSSQGGNTEAFF. CDR3 sequence (DNA): TGTGCCAGCAGTTCGCAGGGGGGGAACACTGAAGCTTTCTTT.

The rearrangement links TRBV14 to TRBJ1-6; D is uncertain. This CDR3 spans 15 amino acids. Trimming shortened V by 0 bases and J by 7 bases, and 10 bases separated the two germline ends. The V gene's germline CDR1 is SGHDN and CDR2 FVKESK. CDR3 sequence (DNA): TGTGCCAGCAGCCAAGATCTTCCCCCCAATTCACCCCTCCACTTT. It translates to CASSQDLPPNSPLHF.

The chain combines TRBV9 with TRBJ2-3, with D unresolved. The CDR3 extends over 12 amino acids. Germline CDR1 and CDR2: SGDLS and YYNGEE. Trimming left V 2 bases short and J 5 bases short, with 6 bases between. CDR3 in amino acids: CASSVSQDTQYF. CDR3 DNA: TGTGCCAGCAGCGTGAGTCAAGATACGCAGTATTTT.

This clone was counted only a few times. This sample includes further DNA sequences coding for the same CDR3. The chain combines TRBV5-1 with TRBJ1-3; TRBD1 is a possible D gene (5 bases). Looked up from germline, CDR1 is SGHRS and CDR2 is YFSETQ. The CDR3 sequence is 14 residues long. The germline V and J ends were trimmed by 0 bases and 3 bases, with 7 bases remaining between them. Here the CDR3 reads CASSLAGYGNTIYF. The CDR3 coding sequence is TGCGCCAGCAGCTTGGCAGGGTATGGAAACACCATATATTTT.

The J gene is TRBJ2-7, the V gene TRBV20-1; TRBD2 agrees at 12 bases. The CDR3 loop spans 14 amino acids. Per germline, CDR1 DFQATT and CDR2 SNEGSKA (reference sequence). V shed 3 bases, J shed 6 bases, and the junction held 6 bases outside the gene matches. The CDR3 DNA follows: TGCAGTGCTAGTCTTGCTAGCGGGGGGGGCGAGCAGTACGTC. Amino acid sequence: CSASLASGGGEQYV.

This clone appeared a few times. The J gene is TRBJ2-3, the V gene TRBV5-1, with TRBD2 matching over 11 bases. The CDR3 spans 17 residues. The V segment lost 6 bases and the J segment 1 base; nucleotides outside the gene matches: 10. Germline V lookup: CDR1 SGHRS, CDR2 YFSETQ. In DNA form, the CDR3 reads TGCGCCAGCACCCCCCGCCCACTAGCGGGGGGCACAGATACGCAGTATTTT. It is translated as CASTPRPLAGGTDTQYF.

This clone was recorded once. CDR3 sequence (DNA): TGTGCCAGCAGCGCACAGGGGGGAAGCTTTTACAATGAGCAGTTCTTC. Protein: CASSAQGGSFYNEQFF. The chain combines TRBV9 with TRBJ2-1; TRBD1 matches at 8 bases. V was pared by 3 bases and J by 4 bases, with 9 bases of the junction left unmatched. The CDR3 sequence is 16 residues long. The germline CDR1 and CDR2 sequences are SGDLS and YYNGEE.

The chain uses TRBV3-1 (or the pseudogene TRBV3-2) and TRBJ1-5, with a tentative D call TRBD1 (6 bases). This CDR3 spans 15 amino acids. Trimming stripped 3 bases from V and 7 bases from J, with 16 bases between. The V gene's germline CDR1 is LGHDT and CDR2 YNNKEL (reference sequence). CDR3 in amino acids: CASSHKRGAEQPQHF. Here the CDR3 DNA reads TGTGCCAGCAGCCATAAGCGGGGGGCGGAGCAGCCCCAGCATTTT.

Comments on this clone: Other DNA sequences in the sample encode the same CDR3. V and J are TRBV6-5 and TRBJ1-1, with TRBD1 as a possible D gene (5 bases). The CDR3 runs 11 residues. V was cut by 6 bases and J by 11 bases, with 13 bases left in between. Looked up from germline, CDR1 is MNHEY and CDR2 is SVGAGI. The CDR3 DNA sequence: TGTGCCAGCAGAATAGGAGGGGATGCTTTCTTT. It translates to CASRIGGDAFF.

This clone has at least ten counts. The V and J genes are TRBV10-2 and TRBJ2-1; 8 nucleotides match TRBD1. Germline values: CDR1 WSHSY, CDR2 SAAADI. Trimming cost V 10 bases and J 5 bases; bases outside gene matches: 10. This CDR3 spans 14 amino acids. CDR3 in DNA: TGCGCCACAATCGACAGGGGTTACCACAATGAGCAGTTCTTC. As protein: CATIDRGYHNEQFF.

This rearrangement joins TRBV10-3 to TRBJ2-2, with a possible D match to TRBD2 (5 bases). Germline V gene sequence: CDR1 ENHRY, CDR2 SYGVKD. The CDR3 is made up of 14 amino acids. The V gene lost 7 bases and the J gene lost 2 bases, with 11 bases spanning the gap. CDR3 amino acids: CAIKKTGNTGELFF. The CDR3 DNA follows: TGTGCCATCAAAAAGACGGGAAACACCGGGGAGCTGTTTTTT.

The chain has TRBV19 and TRBJ1-1; 8 positions agree with TRBD1. The CDR3 has 13 residues. V was clipped by 10 bases and J by 6 bases; unmatched bases: 10. The V gene's germline CDR1 is LNHDA and CDR2 SQIVND (reference sequence). The CDR3 region is CAISTGDEAEAFF. The CDR3 DNA follows: TGTGCCATCTCGACAGGGGACGAAGCTGAAGCTTTCTTT.

This chain joins TRBV11-2 and TRBJ2-2; possible D gene TRBD1, 7 bases. Between the trimmed V and J ends, which lost 6 bases and 2 bases, there was a span of 16 bases. Per the germline V gene, CDR1 is SGHAT and CDR2 is FQNNGV. This CDR3 region has 16 residues. In DNA form, the CDR3 reads TGTGCCAGCAGACTCTCCAGGGGGGCAAACACCGGGGAGCTGTTTTTT. It encodes CASRLSRGANTGELFF.

The chain employs TRBV10-3 and TRBJ2-5; perhaps TRBD2 as D (6 bases). The germline gives CDR1 ENHRY, CDR2 SYGVKD. V was shortened by 3 bases and J by 1 base, with 12 bases between the two germline ends. CDR3 size: 15 residues. CDR3 sequence reads: CAISDLLALQETQYF. The CDR3 DNA is TGTGCCATCAGTGACTTACTAGCCCTCCAAGAGACCCAGTACTTC.

This chain uses TRBV25-1 with TRBJ2-5, with D perhaps TRBD1 (6 bases). V was trimmed by 2 bases and J by 5 bases, leaving 9 bases between them. The CDR3 runs to 13 residues. Per the germline V gene, CDR1 is MGHDK and CDR2 is SYGVNS. CDR3 sequence reads: CASSEGGEETQYF. As DNA, the CDR3 is TGTGCCAGCAGTGAAGGGGGCGAGGAGACCCAGTACTTC. Full variable domain (missing parts from reference TRBV25-1 and TRBJ2-5): EADIYQTPRYLVIGTGKKITLECSQTMGHDKMYWYQQDPGMELHLIHYSYGVNSTEKGDLSSESTVSRIRTEHFPLTLESARPSHTSQYLCASSEGGEETQYFGPGTRLLVL.

The V and J genes are TRBV10-1 and TRBJ2-1, with D unresolved. Per germline, CDR1 WNHNN and CDR2 SYGVQD (reference sequence). The CDR3 contains 12 residues. V lost 2 bases, J lost 5 bases, and 4 bases lay in between. The CDR3 DNA reads as TGCGCCAGCAGTGAGGTTAACAATGAGCAGTTCTTC. Translating gives CASSEVNNEQFF.

This chain connects TRBV6-5 to TRBJ1-6; D gene unclear. Germline loops: CDR1 MNHEY, CDR2 SVGAGI. CDR3 size: 15 residues. V lost 6 bases to trimming and J lost 0 bases, with 9 bases between them. The CDR3 DNA reads TGTGCCAGCAGCTCCCCGAGCTCCTATAATTCACCCCTCCACTTT. Its protein is CASSSPSSYNSPLHF.

This chain links TRBV7-2 with TRBJ1-2; unclear D gene. Trimming removed 5 bases from V and 8 bases from J, with 24 bases in between. The CDR3 sequence is 16 residues long. CDR1 and CDR2 from the germline V gene are SGHTA and FQGNSA. The CDR3 region is CASSPRPRPGMGGYTF. In DNA, the CDR3 is TGTGCCAGCAGCCCAAGGCCCAGGCCGGGAATGGGAGGCTACACCTTC.